Described below is a single T cell receptor (beta chain) sequence and its context. The sample belongs to a study of cytomegalovirus exposure and HLA in healthy donors. This CDR3 has 12 residues. Germline V gene lookup returns CDR1 SGHVS and CDR2 FQNEAQ. The ends lost 2 bases at V and 7 bases at J; junction bases unmatched: 1. Donors were ostensibly healthy at sampling, although undocumented immune exposures were probable. The study ran its PCR with 60 Vbeta and 13 Jbeta primers. Clones were sequenced by immunoSEQ multiplex PCR, and TCRdb holds only the in-frame ones, with some missing. The profile shows some 77,000 clones, about four fifths of them singletons.

The sequenced sample was PBMCs. This TCR came from a middle-aged man in good health and CMV-seropositive. The rearrangement links TRBV7-8 to TRBJ1-1; 7 bases are shared with TRBD1. The CDR3 loop is CASSLRTGEAFF. DNA of the CDR3: TGTGCCAGCAGCTTAAGGACAGGTGAAGCTTTCTTT.